What follows are 10 T cell receptor beta chains derived from one specimen sequenced in a study of neurological immune-mediated disorders. TCRdb reprocessed the 5' RACE reads via MiXCR and lists one record per CDR3 protein. Of approximately 41,000 distinct CDR3 sequences in the sample, roughly 14% were seen once. Material: CD4+ T cells from blood. The receptors here all came from a woman aged 55-70 years with HTLV-1-associated myelopathy (HAM/TSP).

This clonotype was counted at least ten times. The rearrangement uses TRBV5-1 and TRBJ1-1; D is possibly TRBD1 (5 bases). The V end lost 3 bases, the J end lost 3 bases, and 9 bases lay between the germline ends. The CDR3 runs 13 residues. Germline V CDR1 and CDR2: SGHRS, YFSETQ. Here the CDR3 reads CASSWGTDTEAFF. The CDR3 bases are TGCGCCAGCAGCTGGGGCACCGACACTGAAGCTTTCTTT.

This clonotype was observed many times. V is TRBV18 and J is TRBJ2-3; D is undetermined. Germline V gene data show CDR1 as KGHSH and CDR2 as LQKENI. The CDR3 runs to 16 residues. Trimming took 2 bases from V and 2 from J, leaving 14 bases between them. The CDR3 region has the DNA TGTGCCAGCTCACCAAGGACGGGTCAACACACAGATACGCAGTATTTT. Translating it yields CASSPRTGQHTDTQYF.

This clonotype was observed at least ten times. The chain links TRBV7-3 to TRBJ1-5; D is unclear. V gave up 7 bases and J gave up 5 bases, with 15 bases separating them. This CDR3 region has 14 residues. Germline V CDR1 and CDR2: SGHTA, FQGTGA. DNA of the CDR3: TGTGCCAGCACGGGGAATAGAGTTGATCAGCCCCAGCATTTT. Translating it yields CASTGNRVDQPQHF.

There are many counts of this clonotype. This chain connects TRBV12-3 or TRBV12-4 to TRBJ2-7; the match to TRBD1 covers 9 bases. With 3 bases clipped from V and 3 bases from J, the junction kept 6 bases outside the gene matches. The CDR3 consists of 15 residues. The CDR3 is CASSFVTGGFYEQYF. In DNA form, the CDR3 reads TGTGCCAGCAGTTTCGTAACAGGGGGCTTCTACGAGCAGTACTTC.

This clonotype was picked up many times. The rearrangement joins TRBV12-3 or TRBV12-4 to TRBJ2-1; no reliable D call. The CDR3 is made up of 15 amino acids. Trimming removed 5 bases at V and 4 bases at J, with 15 bases between. In DNA form, the CDR3 reads TGTGCCAGCAGTCCCGACGAGTTCCGGTACAATGAGCAGTTCTTC. Protein: CASSPDEFRYNEQFF.

This clonotype was seen many times. The chain carries TRBV6-6 and TRBJ1-1; weak D call: TRBD1 (5 bases). This CDR3 comprises 14 residues. Germline lookup yields CDR1 MNHNY and CDR2 SVGAGI (reference sequence). V was cut by 7 bases and J by 5 bases, with 17 bases left in between. The CDR3 loop reads CASKDVGVETEAFF. Here the CDR3 DNA reads TGTGCCAGCAAGGACGTAGGGGTTGAGACTGAAGCTTTCTTT.

This clonotype appeared many times. The chain uses TRBV20-1 and TRBJ2-7, with 9 positions matching TRBD1. Germline V gene sequence: CDR1 DFQATT, CDR2 SNEGSKA (reference sequence). J lost 4 bases, V lost 6 bases, and 10 bases had no gene match. The CDR3 has 14 residues. The CDR3 nucleotides are TGCAGTGCCTCACAGGACAGGGGCAAATACGAGCAGTACTTC. It is translated as CSASQDRGKYEQYF.

This clonotype was counted at least ten times. This chain uses TRBV5-1 with TRBJ2-3; D unclear. Trimming removed 0 bases from V and 3 bases from J, with 11 bases in between. The CDR3 has 15 residues. Germline V gene lookup returns CDR1 SGHRS and CDR2 YFSETQ. The CDR3 protein is CASSLGVQRTDTQYF. The CDR3 region has the DNA TGCGCCAGCAGCTTGGGAGTACAGAGGACAGATACGCAGTATTTT.

This clonotype was counted many times. CDR3: CAIQRGGQGGTEAFF. In DNA, the CDR3 is TGTGCCATTCAACGAGGTGGACAGGGGGGCACTGAAGCTTTCTTT. The gene calls are TRBV10-3 and TRBJ1-1, with 10 nucleotides matching TRBD1. The CDR3 spans 15 residues. V trimming: 9 bases; J trimming: 4 bases; junction bases outside the gene matches: 11. Per germline, CDR1 ENHRY and CDR2 SYGVKD.

This clonotype was seen repeatedly, ten times or more. Its ends do not fully match the called genes, so a read error is possible. The chain carries TRBV7-9 and TRBJ1-2; D is ambiguous. Looked up from germline, CDR1 is SEHNR and CDR2 is FQNEAQ (reference sequence). This CDR3 spans 13 amino acids. The CDR3 sequence is CASNLDFNYGYTF. Written as DNA, the CDR3 is TGTGCCAGCAACTTAGACTTCAACTATGGCTACACCTTC. Together with reference TRBV7-9 and TRBJ1-2, the CDR3 gives the full variable domain: DTGVSQNPRHKITKRGQNVTFRCDPISEHNRLYWYRQTLGQGPEFLTYFQNEAQLEKSRLLSDRFSAERPKGSFSTLEIQRTEQGDSAMYLCASNLDFNYGYTFGSGTRLTVV.